The 28 T cell receptor beta chains reported below all come from one sample, sequenced in a study of blood T cell repertoires in COVID-19. Sequenced by immunoSEQ multiplex PCR; TCRdb stores in-frame clones only, minus some. Of around 170,000 clones in the sample, approximately 90% were seen once. Sequencing was done on a sample of peripheral blood. The source of these receptors is a man aged 60 to 75 with acute or convalescent COVID-19.

The V gene is TRBV29-1, the J gene TRBJ1-2; D may be TRBD1 (6 bases). The germline CDR1 and CDR2 sequences are SQVTM and ANQGSEA. The CDR3 extends over 16 amino acids. The V end lost 0 bases, the J end lost 8 bases, and 22 bases lay between the germline ends. Here the CDR3 reads CSVEEGVARGPEGYTF. In DNA form, the CDR3 reads TGCAGCGTTGAAGAAGGGGTGGCCAGGGGCCCCGAAGGCTACACCTTC.

V usage is TRBV5-1 and J usage is TRBJ1-1, with 7 bases identical to TRBD1. The CDR3 is 15 residues long. From germline, CDR1 is SGHRS and CDR2 YFSETQ. Trimming at V came to 1 base and at J to 4 bases, leaving 7 bases not matched to a gene. The CDR3 spells CASSLTGVEGTEAFF. The CDR3 DNA is TGCGCCAGCAGCTTGACAGGGGTGGAGGGCACTGAAGCTTTCTTT. Filled out from reference TRBV5-1 and TRBJ1-1, the complete variable domain reads KAGVTQTPRYLIKTRGQQVTLSCSPISGHRSVSWYQQTPGQGLQFLFEYFSETQRNKGNFPGRFSGRQFSNSRSEMNVSTLELGDSALYLCASSLTGVEGTEAFFGQGTRLTVV.

This sequence joins TRBV5-1 and TRBJ1-1; no firm D call. CDR1 is SGHRS, CDR2 YFSETQ, per germline. V lost 2 bases, J lost 1 base, and 9 bases lay in between. The CDR3 is 14 amino acids. In nucleotides, the CDR3 is TGCGCCAGCAGCTTCGGGTCGGGGAACACTGAAGCTTTCTTT. This encodes CASSFGSGNTEAFF.

The genes are TRBV6-2 or TRBV6-3 and TRBJ2-3, with D perhaps matching TRBD1 (6 bases). CDR3 length: 14 amino acids. Trimming left V 2 bases short and J 4 bases short, with 10 bases between. Germline V gene lookup returns CDR1 MNHEY and CDR2 SVGEGT. The CDR3 DNA sequence: TGTGCCAGCAGTTACGATGGGGGCGCAGATACGCAGTATTTT. Protein product: CASSYDGGADTQYF.

The V call is TRBV30, the J call TRBJ1-2; D is unresolved. CDR3 length equals 14 residues. Germline V gene data show CDR1 as GTSNPN and CDR2 as SVGIG (reference sequence). The V gene lost 3 bases and the J gene lost 0 bases, with 11 bases spanning the gap. The CDR3 here is CAWSAGPANYGYTF. CDR3 DNA: TGTGCCTGGAGCGCGGGTCCAGCTAACTATGGCTACACCTTC.

The rearrangement uses TRBV29-1 and TRBJ2-7; TRBD1 matches at 10 bases. CDR1 SQVTM and CDR2 ANQGSEA come from the germline V gene. J lost 4 bases, V lost 5 bases, and 2 bases had no gene match. The CDR3 sequence is 12 residues long. The CDR3 loop reads CSVPGQGYEQYF. Written as DNA, the CDR3 is TGCAGCGTTCCGGGACAGGGGTACGAGCAGTACTTC.

The rearrangement links TRBV11-2 to TRBJ2-3; 8 bases line up with TRBD2. The length of the CDR3 is 15 residues. From germline, CDR1 is SGHAT and CDR2 FQNNGV. J gave up 6 bases and V 5 bases, and 10 bases lay outside the gene matches. The CDR3 DNA sequence: TGTGCCAGCAGCGTTATCAGGACTAGCCAGGATACGCAGTATTTT. Residues: CASSVIRTSQDTQYF.

The rearrangement links TRBV9 to TRBJ2-2; TRBD1 is a possible D gene (6 bases). The germline V gene encodes CDR1 SGDLS and CDR2 YYNGEE. V lost 4 bases and J 7 bases, leaving 8 bases between the germline ends. CDR3 length: 12 amino acids. The CDR3: CASSRGGGELFF. The CDR3 nucleotides are TGTGCCAGCAGCCGAGGGGGCGGGGAGCTGTTTTTT.

The chain links TRBV6-1 to TRBJ1-3; D is possibly TRBD1 (6 bases). V was pared by 2 bases and J by 0 bases, with 8 bases between. Germline V gene sequence: CDR1 MNHNS, CDR2 SASEGT. This CDR3 is 15 amino acids long. The CDR3 DNA reads TGTGCCAGCAGTGAAAGGGGGTCCTCTGGAAACACCATATATTTT. As protein: CASSERGSSGNTIYF.

With respect to this clone: A read error may produce the germline difference seen at one junction end. The gene calls are TRBV5-8 and TRBJ1-1; D remains ambiguous. The germline V gene has CDR1 SGHTS and CDR2 YDEGEE. The CDR3 is 13 amino acids. In nucleotides, the CDR3 is TGTGCCAGCAGCTCTCGGGAAGGCACTGAAGTTTTCTTT. Translation gives CASSSREGTEVFF.

CDR3 bases: TGTGCCAGCTCATCCACGGGGGGGCCCACCTACAATGAGCAGTTCTTC. Translated: CASSSTGGPTYNEQFF. This sequence joins TRBV18 and TRBJ2-1; TRBD2 agrees at 8 bases. The CDR3 totals 16 residues. The V segment lost 5 bases and the J segment 2 bases; nucleotides outside the gene matches: 8. Germline loops: CDR1 KGHSH, CDR2 LQKENI.

CDR3 sequence: CASSIKGAGGYTF. In nucleotides, the CDR3 is TGTGCCAGCAGCATTAAAGGGGCTGGTGGCTACACCTTC. The chain is built from TRBV7-2 and TRBJ1-2; a weak D match, TRBD1 (5 bases). The germline CDR1 and CDR2 sequences are SGHTA and FQGNSA. V lost 5 bases and J lost 7, with 14 bases in between. The CDR3 totals 13 residues. The entire variable domain, with the rest obtained from reference TRBV7-2 and TRBJ1-2, is as follows: GAGVSQSPSNKVTEKGKDVELRCDPISGHTALYWYRQSLGQGLEFLIYFQGNSAPDKSGLPSDRFSAERTGGSVSTLTIQRTQQEDSAVYLCASSIKGAGGYTFGSGTRLTVV.

This chain links TRBV10-3 with TRBJ2-3; TRBD2 aligns across 7 bases. The CDR3 sequence is 14 residues long. The germline V gene encodes CDR1 ENHRY and CDR2 SYGVKD. V shed 3 bases, J shed 7 bases, and the junction held 7 bases outside the gene matches. CDR3 region: CAISDGQRGNTQYF. The CDR3 DNA reads as TGTGCCATCAGTGATGGGCAGCGGGGCAATACGCAGTATTTT.

The J gene is TRBJ1-3, the V gene TRBV28; D is possibly TRBD1 (6 bases). The germline CDR1 and CDR2 sequences are MDHEN and SYDVKM. This CDR3 region has 15 residues. V was shortened by 2 bases and J by 4 bases, with 12 bases between the two germline ends. Here the CDR3 reads CASSLGAGEGNTIYF. The CDR3 bases are TGTGCCAGCAGTTTAGGCGCAGGGGAAGGAAACACCATATATTTT. Looking up the rest from reference TRBV28 and TRBJ1-3 gives the full variable domain: DVKVTQSSRYLVKRTGEKVFLECVQDMDHENMFWYRQDPGLGLRLIYFSYDVKMKEKGDIPEGYSVSREKKERFSLILESASTNQTSMYLCASSLGAGEGNTIYFGEGSWLTVV.

The V call is TRBV5-5, the J call TRBJ2-7, with TRBD1 identical over 10 bases. Per germline, CDR1 SGHKS and CDR2 YYEKEE (reference sequence). The trim removed 2 bases at V and 3 bases at J, leaving 5 bases unmatched. This CDR3 spans 15 amino acids. The CDR3 DNA follows: TGTGCCAGCAGCTTTGATAGGACAGGGGGCTACGAGCAGTACGTC. This translates into CASSFDRTGGYEQYV.

The chain is built from TRBV5-1 and TRBJ2-2; TRBD1 agrees at 9 bases. The CDR3 extends over 15 amino acids. V was clipped by 3 bases and J by 6 bases; unmatched bases: 6. CDR1 and CDR2 (germline): SGHRS, YFSETQ. The CDR3, as DNA: TGCGCCAGCAGCTCCGGGACAGGGATTTCCGGGGAGCTGTTTTTT. Its protein product is CASSSGTGISGELFF.

V gene TRBV6-5 combines with J gene TRBJ1-2; TRBD1 aligns across 9 bases. Trimming took 10 bases from V and 2 from J; bases not matched to a gene: 8. Germline V gives CDR1 MNHEY, CDR2 SVGAGI. This CDR3 has 14 residues. In nucleotides, the CDR3 is TGTGCCACGAGTAGACAGGGGGGCAACTATGGCTACACCTTC. Translating it yields CATSRQGGNYGYTF.

V and J are TRBV24-1 and TRBJ2-1, with a tentative D call TRBD1 (5 bases). CDR3 length: 14 residues. V shed 3 bases and J shed 4 bases, with 9 bases lying between them. Germline V CDR1 and CDR2: KGHDR, SFDVKD. CDR3 in DNA: TGTGCCACCAGTGATGAAAGGGGATACAATGAGCAGTTCTTC. Amino acids: CATSDERGYNEQFF.

V is TRBV6-6 and J is TRBJ2-2; the match to TRBD1 covers 8 bases. CDR1 is MNHNY and CDR2 is SVGAGI in the germline V gene (reference sequence). CDR3 length: 16 residues. V was clipped by 5 bases and J by 1 base; unmatched bases: 6. Here the CDR3 DNA reads TGTGCCAGCAGTACCCGACAGGGGATGAACACCGGGGAGCTGTTTTTT. It codes for CASSTRQGMNTGELFF.

The chain has TRBV5-4 and TRBJ1-2; 8 nucleotides match TRBD1. There are 14 residues in the CDR3. Germline V lookup: CDR1 SGHNT, CDR2 YYREEE (reference sequence). After removal of 5 bases from V and 3 bases from J, the junction contained 6 bases not matched to a gene. The chain's CDR3 is CASSRGTGDYGYTF. The DNA of the CDR3 is TGTGCCAGCAGTCGAGGGACAGGCGACTATGGCTACACCTTC.

This clone appeared a single time. This chain links TRBV24-1 with TRBJ1-5; D is undetermined. Trimming cost V 4 bases and J 9 bases, with 12 bases left between them. This CDR3 comprises 13 residues. Germline V gene sequence: CDR1 KGHDR, CDR2 SFDVKD. CDR3 bases: TGTGCCACCAGTGACCGACATGTCGGGCCCCAGCATTTT. Its protein is CATSDRHVGPQHF.

This clone has only one observation. The chain is built from TRBV5-6 and TRBJ1-5, with D possibly TRBD1 on 6 matching bases. CDR1 and CDR2 from the germline V gene are SGHDT and YYEEEE. This CDR3 spans 15 amino acids. V lost 0 bases, J lost 7 bases, and 14 bases lay in between. The CDR3 is CASSLGPGGRQPQHF. CDR3 DNA: TGTGCCAGCAGCTTGGGTCCGGGGGGCAGGCAGCCCCAGCATTTT. The whole variable domain, remainder taken from reference TRBV5-6 and TRBJ1-5, is DAGVTQSPTHLIKTRGQQVTLRCSPKSGHDTVSWYQQALGQGPQFIFQYYEEEERQRGNFPDRFSGHQFPNYSSELNVNALLLGDSALYLCASSLGPGGRQPQHFGDGTRLSIL.

The chain links TRBV5-6 to TRBJ2-1, with 11 bases identical to TRBD2. The CDR3 is made up of 15 amino acids. CDR1 SGHDT and CDR2 YYEEEE come from the germline V gene. Trimming at V came to 2 bases and at J to 3 bases, leaving 1 base not matched to a gene. The CDR3 here is CASSFTSGSYNEQFF. The CDR3 nucleotides read TGTGCCAGCAGCTTCACTAGCGGGAGCTACAATGAGCAGTTCTTC.

The chain has TRBV30 and TRBJ1-5; D is ambiguous. The CDR3 runs 14 residues. Germline loops: CDR1 GTSNPN, CDR2 SVGIG (reference sequence). V lost 3 bases to trimming and J lost 0 bases, with 9 bases between them. The CDR3 region is CAWSGVNSNQPQHF. The CDR3 nucleotides are TGTGCCTGGAGCGGGGTTAATAGCAATCAGCCCCAGCATTTT.

The rearrangement links TRBV29-1 to TRBJ2-1; perhaps TRBD2 as D (6 bases). The CDR3 loop spans 15 amino acids. The V end was cut by 0 bases, the J end by 7 bases, with 16 bases between. Germline CDR1 SQVTM, CDR2 ANQGSEA. The CDR3 sequence: CSVEDTGAPRNEQFF. The CDR3 DNA is TGCAGCGTTGAAGATACGGGAGCCCCCAGGAATGAGCAGTTCTTC.

The V call is TRBV5-8, the J call TRBJ2-7, with 7 bases aligning to TRBD1. The V gene end was trimmed by 4 bases and the J gene end by 2 bases; junction bases not matched to a gene: 6. The CDR3 sequence is 14 residues long. Germline CDR1 reads SGHTS; CDR2 reads YDEGEE. The CDR3 is CASSRRQGAYEQYF. CDR3 nucleotide sequence: TGTGCCAGCAGCCGGCGGCAGGGGGCCTACGAGCAGTACTTC.

The rearrangement links TRBV5-6 to TRBJ1-5; 7 bases match TRBD1. The V gene end was trimmed by 3 bases and the J gene end by 7 bases; junction bases not matched to a gene: 7. This CDR3 region has 14 residues. CDR1 is SGHDT and CDR2 is YYEEEE in the germline V gene. CDR3 sequence: CASSWRGRGQPQHF. The CDR3 DNA reads TGTGCCAGCAGCTGGAGGGGGCGCGGACAGCCCCAGCATTTT. Full variable domain (outside the CDR3, taken from reference TRBV5-6 and TRBJ1-5): DAGVTQSPTHLIKTRGQQVTLRCSPKSGHDTVSWYQQALGQGPQFIFQYYEEEERQRGNFPDRFSGHQFPNYSSELNVNALLLGDSALYLCASSWRGRGQPQHFGDGTRLSIL.

The gene calls are TRBV2 and TRBJ1-5; a possible D gene is TRBD1 (5 bases). In germline, CDR1 is SNHLY, CDR2 FYNNEI. This CDR3 comprises 15 residues. The V end lost 4 bases, the J end lost 0 bases, and 10 bases lay between the germline ends. Written as DNA, the CDR3 is TGTGCCAGCAGTGGGGGAGGGGATAGCAATCAGCCCCAGCATTTT. It translates to CASSGGGDSNQPQHF.